A single sample is the source of the 14 T cell receptor beta chains below, sequenced in a study of blood T cell repertoires in COVID-19. TCRdb keeps only in-frame clones here, not all; method: immunoSEQ multiplex PCR. The data show 120,000 to 150,000 clones, with roughly 82% seen just once and about 5.1% held by the top ten. Sequencing was done on a sample of peripheral blood. These receptor sequences come from a human donor in a cohort sampled during active COVID-19.

There are a few counts of this clone. This chain links TRBV4-1 with TRBJ2-5; TRBD2 matches at 12 bases. The V gene end was trimmed by 1 base and the J gene end by 6 bases; junction bases not matched to a gene: 6. This CDR3 contains 16 residues. Germline CDR1 reads MGHRA; CDR2 reads YSYEKL. CDR3 bases: TGCGCCAGCAGCCAAGGACTAGCGGGAGTTCCCAAGACCCAGTACTTC. Translating gives CASSQGLAGVPKTQYF.

This clone was counted a single time. The gene calls are TRBV6-4 and TRBJ2-6, with D unclear. The germline gives CDR1 MRHNA, CDR2 SNTAGT. Trimming removed 2 bases from V and 0 bases from J, with 14 bases in between. The CDR3 consists of 18 residues. The CDR3 coding sequence is TGTGCCAGCAGTGACAAAGGCCCACGACACTCTGGGGCCAACGTCCTGACTTTC. Its translation is CASSDKGPRHSGANVLTF.

V usage is TRBV21-1 and J usage is TRBJ2-7; the table's D call TRBD1 went unverified against the DNA. TRBV21-1 is assigned pseudogene status. CDR3 length: 17 residues. For the CDR3, the DNA is TGTGCCAGCAGCAAAGCGCTCAGGGTCTCTCTAACCTACGAGCAGTACGTC. Its protein product is CASSKALRVSLTYEQYV.

The chain employs TRBV5-1 and TRBJ1-1, with TRBD1 as a possible D gene (5 bases). Between the trimmed V and J ends, which lost 2 bases and 7 bases, there was a span of 15 bases. The germline CDR1 and CDR2 sequences are SGHRS and YFSETQ. The CDR3 loop spans 14 amino acids. The CDR3 DNA follows: TGCGCCAGCAGCTTAACAGGTAGTGGGGATGAAGCTTTCTTT. Protein product: CASSLTGSGDEAFF.

The rearrangement uses TRBV7-3 and TRBJ1-2, with D perhaps matching TRBD1 (5 bases). The V end lost 0 bases, the J end lost 8 bases, and 10 bases lay between the germline ends. In germline, CDR1 is SGHTA, CDR2 FQGTGA. This CDR3 has 13 amino acids. The CDR3 DNA reads TGTGCCAGCAGCTTAACCGACAGCTCCGGCTACACCTTC. Encoded protein: CASSLTDSSGYTF.

This sequence joins TRBV11-2 and TRBJ2-5; 9 bases are a match to TRBD2. Trimming took 0 bases from V and 4 from J; bases not matched to a gene: 6. Germline V CDR1 and CDR2: SGHAT, FQNNGV. The CDR3 consists of 16 residues. The CDR3 coding sequence is TGTGCCAGCAGCTTAGACCTTAGCGGGAGAGGAGAGACCCAGTACTTC. Translation: CASSLDLSGRGETQYF. Full variable domain (outside the CDR3, taken from reference TRBV11-2 and TRBJ2-5): EAGVAQSPRYKIIEKRQSVAFWCNPISGHATLYWYQQILGQGPKLLIQFQNNGVVDDSQLPKDRFSAERLKGVDSTLKIQPAKLEDSAVYLCASSLDLSGRGETQYFGPGTRLLVL.

The chain has TRBV4-1 and TRBJ1-1, with TRBD1 matching over 11 bases. Germline CDR1 MGHRA, CDR2 YSYEKL. Losses at the gene ends were 1 base for V and 5 bases for J; bases not matched to a gene: 3. The CDR3 runs to 15 residues. CDR3 nucleotides: TGCGCCAGCAGCCAAGGGGACAGGGGGGTTACTGAAGCTTTCTTT. Protein: CASSQGDRGVTEAFF.

The chain is built from TRBV3-1 (or the pseudogene TRBV3-2) and TRBJ2-3; 9 bases are shared with TRBD2. Losses at the gene ends were 3 bases for V and 2 bases for J; bases not matched to a gene: 9. Per the germline V gene, CDR1 is LGHDT and CDR2 is YNNKEL (reference sequence). The CDR3 contains 17 residues. The CDR3 region has the DNA TGTGCCAGCAGCCATTCGTTAGCGGGAGTATTCACAGATACGCAGTATTTT. Translated, it gives CASSHSLAGVFTDTQYF.

The chain couples TRBV19 to TRBJ2-2, with 7 bases lining up with TRBD1. Germline V gene data show CDR1 as LNHDA and CDR2 as SQIVND (reference sequence). This CDR3 is 14 amino acids long. Trimming cost V 8 bases and J 5 bases; bases outside gene matches: 8. CDR3 nucleotide sequence: TGTGCCAGTGGACAGGTTTTCCCAACCGGGGAGCTGTTTTTT. This gives the protein CASGQVFPTGELFF.

The rearrangement links TRBV11-2 to TRBJ1-1; TRBD1 agrees at 7 bases. Unmatched junction bases numbered 3, after V lost 5 bases and J lost 0 bases. The CDR3 covers 14 residues. CDR1 is SGHAT, CDR2 FQNNGV, per germline. CDR3 region: CASSPGTVNTEAFF. The CDR3 region has the DNA TGTGCCAGCAGCCCCGGGACAGTGAACACTGAAGCTTTCTTT.

The chain recombines TRBV6-2 or TRBV6-3 with TRBJ1-1; TRBD1 matches at 10 bases. The germline V gene encodes CDR1 MNHEY and CDR2 SVGEGT. V shed 0 bases, J shed 5 bases, and the junction held 12 bases outside the gene matches. The CDR3 covers 18 residues. DNA of the CDR3: TGTGCCAGCAGTTACTCTATCTACGGGACAGGGGCCCAAACTGAAGCTTTCTTT. This sequence encodes CASSYSIYGTGAQTEAFF.

Only one count was recorded for this clone. The rearrangement joins TRBV28 to TRBJ1-5; D not certain. The CDR3 consists of 11 residues. V gave up 10 bases and J gave up 5 bases, with 9 bases separating them. Germline assignment: CDR1 MDHEN and CDR2 SYDVKM. As DNA, the CDR3 is TGTGCCACCCTAGGCCATCAGCCCCAGCATTTT. It translates to CATLGHQPQHF.

This clone showed up just once. The V gene is TRBV2, the J gene TRBJ1-2; 9 nucleotides agree with TRBD1. The CDR3 length is 14 residues. CDR1 and CDR2 (germline): SNHLY, FYNNEI. Germline trimming cut 6 bases from V and 4 bases from J; bases unmatched to any gene: 6. CDR3 region: CASRLQGAGYGYTF. CDR3 bases: TGTGCCAGCAGGTTACAGGGGGCAGGCTATGGCTACACCTTC.

The chain links TRBV10-3 to TRBJ1-2; possibly TRBD1 for D (5 bases). The CDR3 is 12 amino acids. V lost 3 bases and J 3 bases, leaving 5 bases between the germline ends. Germline CDR1 is ENHRY and CDR2 is SYGVKD. CDR3 sequence: CAISEGDYGYTF. Here the CDR3 DNA reads TGTGCCATCAGTGAAGGGGACTATGGCTACACCTTC.